This TCR beta chain was documented in a study of beta chain features in type 1 diabetes. Study-wide results and limits: Moderate yet significant TCRB CDR3 shortening was seen in Type 1 diabetes patients in all four CD4+ subsets.

The CDR3 has 17 amino acids. V shed 1 base and J 5 bases; nucleotides not matched to a gene: 12. CDR1 is SGDLS, CDR2 YYNGEE, per germline. Sequenced material consisted of expressed TCRB transcripts (all of the isolated RNA was reverse transcribed). Here immunoSEQ multiplex PCR was the method, and the copy in TCRdb shows in-frame clones only, minus some. Among about 160,000 clones listed, roughly 9% were seen once. To note about this clone: What it binds is unknown.

The specimen was central memory CD4+ T cells from blood. V is TRBV9 and J is TRBJ2-1, with 7 bases identical to TRBD2. This clonotype was sampled from a woman aged 25-40 years with type 1 diabetes. CDR3 residues: CASSVPLGLPTNNEQFF. In DNA, the CDR3 is TGTGCCAGCAGCGTACCCCTGGGACTACCCACCAACAATGAGCAGTTCTTC.